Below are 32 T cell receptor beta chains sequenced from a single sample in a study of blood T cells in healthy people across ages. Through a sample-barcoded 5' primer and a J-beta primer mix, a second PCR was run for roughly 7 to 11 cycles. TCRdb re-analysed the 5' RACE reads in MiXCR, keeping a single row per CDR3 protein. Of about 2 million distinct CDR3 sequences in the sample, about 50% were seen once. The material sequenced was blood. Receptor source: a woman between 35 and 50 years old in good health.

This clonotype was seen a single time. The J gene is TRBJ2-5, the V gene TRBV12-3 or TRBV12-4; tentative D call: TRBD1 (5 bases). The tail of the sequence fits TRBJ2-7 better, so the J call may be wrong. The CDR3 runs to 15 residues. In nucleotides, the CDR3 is TGTGCCAGCAGTTTAAACGCAGGGTGGGGATACGAGCAGTACTTC. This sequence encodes CASSLNAGWGYEQYF.

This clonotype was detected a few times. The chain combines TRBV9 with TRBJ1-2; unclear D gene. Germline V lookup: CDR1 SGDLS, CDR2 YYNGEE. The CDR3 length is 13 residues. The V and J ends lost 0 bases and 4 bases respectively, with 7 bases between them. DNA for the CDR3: TGTGCCAGCAGCGTAGCTCGGGGCTATGGCTACACCTTC. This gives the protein CASSVARGYGYTF.

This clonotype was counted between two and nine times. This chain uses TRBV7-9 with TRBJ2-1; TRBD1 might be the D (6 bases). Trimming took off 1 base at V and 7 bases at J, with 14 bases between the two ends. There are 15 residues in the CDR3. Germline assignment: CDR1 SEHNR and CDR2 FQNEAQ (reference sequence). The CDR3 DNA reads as TGTGCCAGCAGCTTAGGACCGGGGACAAAGAATGAGCAGTTCTTC. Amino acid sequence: CASSLGPGTKNEQFF.

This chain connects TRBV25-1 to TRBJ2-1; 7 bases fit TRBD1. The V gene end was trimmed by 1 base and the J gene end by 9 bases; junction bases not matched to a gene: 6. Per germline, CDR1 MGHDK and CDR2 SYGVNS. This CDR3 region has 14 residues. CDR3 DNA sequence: TGTGCCAGCAGTGAATCCTGGACAGGAGGTGAGCAGTTCTTC. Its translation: CASSESWTGGEQFF.

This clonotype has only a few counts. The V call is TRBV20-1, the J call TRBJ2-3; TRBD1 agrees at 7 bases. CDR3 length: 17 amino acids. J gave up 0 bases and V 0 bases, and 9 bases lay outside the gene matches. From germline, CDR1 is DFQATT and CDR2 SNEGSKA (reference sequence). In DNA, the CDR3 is TGCAGTGCTAGAGATGACCCCACAGGGGTGAGCACAGATACGCAGTATTTT. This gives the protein CSARDDPTGVSTDTQYF.

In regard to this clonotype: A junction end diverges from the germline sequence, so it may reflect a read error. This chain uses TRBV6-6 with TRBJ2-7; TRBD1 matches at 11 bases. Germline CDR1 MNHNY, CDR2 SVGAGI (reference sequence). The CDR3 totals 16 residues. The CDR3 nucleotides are TGTGTCAGCAGTTGGGGGGGGACAGGGGGCTCCTACGAGCAGTACTTC. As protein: CVSSWGGTGGSYEQYF.

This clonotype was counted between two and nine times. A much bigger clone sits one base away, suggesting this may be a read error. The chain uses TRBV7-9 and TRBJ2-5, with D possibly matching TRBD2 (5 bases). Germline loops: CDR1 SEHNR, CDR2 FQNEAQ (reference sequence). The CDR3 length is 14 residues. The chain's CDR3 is CAGSLEGIGETQYF. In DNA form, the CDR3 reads TGTGCCGGCAGCTTAGAGGGCATAGGAGAGACCCAGTACTTC.

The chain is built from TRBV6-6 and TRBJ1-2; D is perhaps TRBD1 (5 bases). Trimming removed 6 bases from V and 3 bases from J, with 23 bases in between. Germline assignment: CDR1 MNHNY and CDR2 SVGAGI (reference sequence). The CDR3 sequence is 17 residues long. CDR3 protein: CASSKMVGGEGYYGYTF. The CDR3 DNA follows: TGTGCCAGCAGCAAGATGGTGGGGGGAGAAGGTTACTATGGCTACACCTTC.

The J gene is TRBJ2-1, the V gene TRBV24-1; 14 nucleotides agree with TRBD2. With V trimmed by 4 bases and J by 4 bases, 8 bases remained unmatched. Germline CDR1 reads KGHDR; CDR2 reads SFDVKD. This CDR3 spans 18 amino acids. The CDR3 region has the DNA TGTGCCACCAGTGACCGCCGGACTAGCGGGGGGAATTACAATGAGCAGTTCTTC. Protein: CATSDRRTSGGNYNEQFF.

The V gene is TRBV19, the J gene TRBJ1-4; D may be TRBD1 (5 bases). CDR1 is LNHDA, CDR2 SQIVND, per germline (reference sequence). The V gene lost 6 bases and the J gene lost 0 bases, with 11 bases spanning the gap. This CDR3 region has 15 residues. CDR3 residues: CASRLDSATNEKLFF. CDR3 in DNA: TGTGCCAGTAGACTCGACAGCGCAACTAATGAAAAACTGTTTTTT.

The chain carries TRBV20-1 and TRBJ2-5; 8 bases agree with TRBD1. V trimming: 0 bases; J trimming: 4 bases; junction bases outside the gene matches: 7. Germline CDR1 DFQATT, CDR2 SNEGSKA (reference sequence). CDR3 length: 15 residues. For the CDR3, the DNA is TGCAGTGCTAGAGATTCCGCCAGGGGGCTAGAGACCCAGTACTTC. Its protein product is CSARDSARGLETQYF.

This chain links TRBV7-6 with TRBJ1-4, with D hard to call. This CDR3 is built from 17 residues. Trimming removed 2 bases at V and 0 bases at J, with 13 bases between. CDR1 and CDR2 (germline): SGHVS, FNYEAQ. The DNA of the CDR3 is TGTGCCAGCAGCTTACACCCCCTCACCTCAACTAATGAAAAACTGTTTTTT. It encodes CASSLHPLTSTNEKLFF.

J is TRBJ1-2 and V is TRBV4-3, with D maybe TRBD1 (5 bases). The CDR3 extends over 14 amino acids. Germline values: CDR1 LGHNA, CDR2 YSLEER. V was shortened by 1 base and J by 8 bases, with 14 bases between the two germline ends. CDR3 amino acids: CASSQAGAYWGYTF. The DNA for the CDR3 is TGCGCCAGCAGCCAAGCCGGGGCCTATTGGGGCTACACCTTC.

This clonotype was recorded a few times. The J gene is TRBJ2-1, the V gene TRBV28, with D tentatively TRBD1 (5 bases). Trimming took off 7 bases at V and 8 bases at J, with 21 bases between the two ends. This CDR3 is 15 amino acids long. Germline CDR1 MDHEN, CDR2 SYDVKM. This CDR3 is CASTPQVGPVHEQFF. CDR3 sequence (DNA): TGTGCCAGCACGCCTCAGGTGGGGCCAGTCCATGAGCAGTTCTTC.

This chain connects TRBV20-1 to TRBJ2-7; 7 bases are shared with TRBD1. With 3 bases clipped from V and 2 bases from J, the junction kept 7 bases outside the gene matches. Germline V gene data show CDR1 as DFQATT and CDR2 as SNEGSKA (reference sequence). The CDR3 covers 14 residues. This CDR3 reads CSASVVGTAYEQYF. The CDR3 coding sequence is TGCAGTGCTAGTGTGGTCGGGACAGCCTACGAGCAGTACTTC.

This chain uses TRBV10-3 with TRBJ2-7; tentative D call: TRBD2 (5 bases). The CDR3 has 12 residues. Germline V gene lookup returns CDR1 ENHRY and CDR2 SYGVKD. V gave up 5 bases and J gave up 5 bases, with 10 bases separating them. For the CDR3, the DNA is TGTGCCATCAGTAGGACTGGGAACGAGCAGTACTTC. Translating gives CAISRTGNEQYF.

This CDR3 reads CSVLSGGSYNEQYF. CDR3 coding DNA: TGCAGCGTCCTAAGCGGGGGAAGCTACAATGAGCAGTACTTC. This chain uses TRBV29-1 with TRBJ2-7; 8 nucleotides align to TRBD2. Germline-derived CDR1 and CDR2 are SQVTM and ANQGSEA. Germline trimming cut 6 bases from V and 7 bases from J; bases unmatched to any gene: 14. The CDR3 length is 14 residues.

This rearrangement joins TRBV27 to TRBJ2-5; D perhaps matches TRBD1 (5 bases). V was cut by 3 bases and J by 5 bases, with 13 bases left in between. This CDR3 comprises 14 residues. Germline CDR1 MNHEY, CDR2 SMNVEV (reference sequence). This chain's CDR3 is CASSFARVGETQYF. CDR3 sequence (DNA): TGTGCCAGCAGTTTCGCCAGGGTGGGGGAGACCCAGTACTTC.

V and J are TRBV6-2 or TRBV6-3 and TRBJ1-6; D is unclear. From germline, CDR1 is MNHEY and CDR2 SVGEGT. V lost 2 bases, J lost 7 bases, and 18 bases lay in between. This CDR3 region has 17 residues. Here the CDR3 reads CASSYRLTVTRNSPLHF. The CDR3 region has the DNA TGTGCCAGCAGTTACCGTCTAACAGTCACTAGGAATTCACCCCTCCACTTT.

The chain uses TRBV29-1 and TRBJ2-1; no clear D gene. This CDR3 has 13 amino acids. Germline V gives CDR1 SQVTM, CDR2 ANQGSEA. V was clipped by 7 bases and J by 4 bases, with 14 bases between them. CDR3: CSAPGQIYNEQFF. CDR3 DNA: TGCAGCGCTCCGGGCCAGATATACAATGAGCAGTTCTTC.

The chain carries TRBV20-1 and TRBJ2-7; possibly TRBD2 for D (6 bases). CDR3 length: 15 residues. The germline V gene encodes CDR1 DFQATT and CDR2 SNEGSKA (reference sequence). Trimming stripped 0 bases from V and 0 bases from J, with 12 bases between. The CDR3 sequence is CSARDRRVSSYEQYF. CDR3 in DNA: TGCAGTGCTAGAGATCGGAGGGTAAGCTCCTACGAGCAGTACTTC.

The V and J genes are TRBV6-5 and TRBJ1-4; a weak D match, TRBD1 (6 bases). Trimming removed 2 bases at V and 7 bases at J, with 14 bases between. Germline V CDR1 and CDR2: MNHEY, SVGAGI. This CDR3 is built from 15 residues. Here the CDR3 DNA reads TGTGCCAGCAGTTACGGGTCCGGGACATCTGAAAAACTGTTTTTT. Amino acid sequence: CASSYGSGTSEKLFF.

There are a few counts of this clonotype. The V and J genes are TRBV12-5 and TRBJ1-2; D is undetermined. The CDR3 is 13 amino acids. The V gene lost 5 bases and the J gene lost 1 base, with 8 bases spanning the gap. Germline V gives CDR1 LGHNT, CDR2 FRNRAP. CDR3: CASGTSLNYGYTF. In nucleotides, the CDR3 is TGTGCTAGTGGTACCTCACTTAACTATGGCTACACCTTC.

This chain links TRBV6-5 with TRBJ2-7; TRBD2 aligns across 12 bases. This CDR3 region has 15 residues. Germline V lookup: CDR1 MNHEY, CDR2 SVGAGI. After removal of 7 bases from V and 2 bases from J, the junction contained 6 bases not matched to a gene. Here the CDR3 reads CASTPLAGGPYEQYF. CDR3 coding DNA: TGTGCCAGCACCCCACTAGCGGGGGGACCCTACGAGCAGTACTTC.

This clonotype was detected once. The CDR3: CASSLARGKNSPLHF. As DNA, the CDR3 is TGTGCCAGCAGCTTAGCGAGGGGGAAAAATTCACCCCTCCACTTT. The V and J genes are TRBV11-2 and TRBJ1-6; D possibly corresponds to TRBD1 (6 bases). CDR1 and CDR2 (germline): SGHAT, FQNNGV. V lost 1 base to trimming and J lost 7 bases, with 11 bases between them. CDR3 length: 15 amino acids.

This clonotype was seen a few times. CDR3 region: CASTNTGSSDNEQFF. The CDR3 DNA reads TGTGCCAGCACAAATACAGGGTCTTCGGACAATGAGCAGTTCTTC. V and J are TRBV6-5 and TRBJ2-1, with D perhaps TRBD1 (6 bases). V lost 7 bases and J 5 bases, leaving 18 bases between the germline ends. The CDR3 is 15 amino acids. Per the germline V gene, CDR1 is MNHEY and CDR2 is SVGAGI.

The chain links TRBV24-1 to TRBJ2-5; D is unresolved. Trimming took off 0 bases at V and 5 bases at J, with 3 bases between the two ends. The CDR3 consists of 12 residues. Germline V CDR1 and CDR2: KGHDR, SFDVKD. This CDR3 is CATSDLDETQYF. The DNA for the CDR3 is TGTGCCACCAGTGATTTGGATGAGACCCAGTACTTC.

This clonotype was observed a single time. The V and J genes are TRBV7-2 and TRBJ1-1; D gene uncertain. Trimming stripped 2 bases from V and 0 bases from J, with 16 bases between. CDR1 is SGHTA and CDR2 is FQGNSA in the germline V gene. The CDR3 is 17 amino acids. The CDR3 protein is CASSLSWSGIMNTEAFF. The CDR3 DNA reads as TGTGCCAGCAGCTTATCATGGTCGGGGATCATGAACACTGAAGCTTTCTTT.

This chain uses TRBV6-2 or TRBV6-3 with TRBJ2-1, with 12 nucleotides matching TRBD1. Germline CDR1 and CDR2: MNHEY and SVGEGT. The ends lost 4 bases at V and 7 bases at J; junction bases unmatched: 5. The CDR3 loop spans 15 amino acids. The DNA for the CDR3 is TGTGCCAGCAGTTCCTCGGGACAGGGGGCGAATGAGCAGTTCTTC. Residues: CASSSSGQGANEQFF.

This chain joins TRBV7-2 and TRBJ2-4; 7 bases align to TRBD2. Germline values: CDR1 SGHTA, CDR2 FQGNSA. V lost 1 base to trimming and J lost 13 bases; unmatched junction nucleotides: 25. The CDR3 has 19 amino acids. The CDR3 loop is CASSLGASGALLNYNEQYF. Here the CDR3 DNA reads TGTGCCAGCAGCTTAGGAGCCAGCGGGGCCCTTCTTAATTACAATGAGCAGTACTTC.

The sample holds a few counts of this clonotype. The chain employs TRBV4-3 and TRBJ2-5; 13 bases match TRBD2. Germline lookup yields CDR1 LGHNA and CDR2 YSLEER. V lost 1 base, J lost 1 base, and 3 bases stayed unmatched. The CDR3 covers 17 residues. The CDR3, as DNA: TGCGCCAGCAGCCAAGGACTAGCGGGGGGCATCCAAGAGACCCAGTACTTC. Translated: CASSQGLAGGIQETQYF.

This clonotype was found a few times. CDR3 residues: CASSLASPGAPRETQYF. The CDR3 DNA reads TGTGCCAGCAGTTTAGCATCACCCGGGGCACCTCGGGAGACCCAGTACTTC. V is TRBV28 and J is TRBJ2-5; D may match TRBD1 or TRBD2 (5 bases each). The CDR3 contains 17 residues. V was trimmed by 2 bases and J by 5 bases, leaving 21 bases between them. Per germline, CDR1 MDHEN and CDR2 SYDVKM.